The 32 T cell receptor beta chains in this list originate from one sample, sequenced in a study of blood T cell repertoires in COVID-19. Libraries were prepared by immunoSEQ multiplex PCR; TCRdb keeps only in-frame clonotypes and omits some of them. The table includes about 220,000 clones, 83% detected once. The sequenced sample consisted of PBMCs or T cells enriched from blood (not recorded which). These receptors were collected from a woman in her forties or fifties who had been exposed to COVID-19.

This sequence joins TRBV5-6 and TRBJ1-2; D unclear. From germline, CDR1 is SGHDT and CDR2 YYEEEE. Between the trimmed V and J ends, which lost 4 bases and 4 bases, there was a span of 17 bases. The CDR3 spans 15 residues. The CDR3 DNA reads TGTGCCAGCAGCCTTCGGCGGGCACTTGTCTATGGCTACACCTTC. Translation: CASSLRRALVYGYTF.

The genes are TRBV14 and TRBJ1-1; TRBD1 matches at 8 bases. CDR1 and CDR2 (germline): SGHDN, FVKESK. Trimming took 3 bases from V and 3 from J; bases not matched to a gene: 9. This CDR3 comprises 16 residues. Here the CDR3 reads CASSQLTGDLYTEAFF. The CDR3, as DNA: TGTGCCAGCAGCCAGCTGACAGGGGATTTGTACACTGAAGCTTTCTTT. Based on the CDR3 plus reference TRBV14 and TRBJ1-1, the full variable domain is EAGVTQFPSHSVIEKGQTVTLRCDPISGHDNLYWYRRVMGKEIKFLLHFVKESKQDESGMPNNRFLAERTGGTYSTLKVQPAELEDSGVYFCASSQLTGDLYTEAFFGQGTRLTVV.

The genes are TRBV7-2 and TRBJ2-4, with 11 bases that match TRBD1. Trimming removed 1 base from V and 7 bases from J; junction bases left unmatched: 6. The CDR3 is 16 amino acids. Germline values: CDR1 SGHTA, CDR2 FQGNSA. CDR3 DNA: TGTGCCAGCAGCTTAGTAAGAGGACAGGGGGCGAACATTCAGTACTTC. Translation gives CASSLVRGQGANIQYF. Full variable domain (missing parts from reference TRBV7-2 and TRBJ2-4): GAGVSQSPSNKVTEKGKDVELRCDPISGHTALYWYRQSLGQGLEFLIYFQGNSAPDKSGLPSDRFSAERTGGSVSTLTIQRTQQEDSAVYLCASSLVRGQGANIQYFGAGTRLSVL.

This chain connects TRBV6-4 to TRBJ2-2; 7 positions agree with TRBD1. Germline lookup yields CDR1 MRHNA and CDR2 SNTAGT. CDR3 length: 13 amino acids. J lost 7 bases, V lost 5 bases, and 4 bases had no gene match. In DNA, the CDR3 is TGTGCCAGCAGTCACAGGGGTGGCGGGGAGCTGTTTTTT. Encoded protein: CASSHRGGGELFF.

This clone came up a few times. The chain couples TRBV7-3 to TRBJ1-5; unclear D gene. Germline assignment: CDR1 SGHTA and CDR2 FQGTGA. This CDR3 has 13 amino acids. With 2 bases removed from V and 7 bases from J, the gap between germline ends came to 9 bases. In DNA, the CDR3 is TGTGCCAGCAGCTTATCTGACGGGCAGCCCCAGCATTTT. As protein: CASSLSDGQPQHF.

The rearrangement uses TRBV7-2 and TRBJ1-2; D unclear. The germline V and J ends were trimmed by 4 bases and 8 bases, with 23 bases remaining between them. The CDR3 covers 16 residues. From germline, CDR1 is SGHTA and CDR2 FQGNSA. As DNA, the CDR3 is TGTGCCAGCAGCTCCCCAGGTTATCAAACAGTTGCGGGCTACACCTTC. This translates into CASSSPGYQTVAGYTF.

This chain joins TRBV21-1 and TRBJ2-3; the listed D gene, TRBD2, was not tested against the DNA. TRBV21-1 is shown as a pseudogene. CDR3 length equals 17 residues. CDR3: CASSTITSGESTDTQYF. CDR3 bases: TGTGCCAGCAGCACCATCACTAGCGGGGAGAGCACAGATACGCAGTATTTT.

This chain links TRBV3-1 (or the pseudogene TRBV3-2) with TRBJ1-1; no firm D call. Per germline, CDR1 LGHDT and CDR2 YNNKEL (reference sequence). CDR3 length: 16 amino acids. The V gene lost 0 bases and the J gene lost 0 bases, with 11 bases spanning the gap. CDR3 sequence (DNA): TGTGCCAGCAGCCAAGAGGGCACGGCCCTGAACACTGAAGCTTTCTTT. Translation gives CASSQEGTALNTEAFF.

The chain employs TRBV5-1 and TRBJ2-5; 10 bases align to TRBD1. The junction had 9 bases not matched to a gene; V was cut back by 4 bases and J by 6 bases. The V gene's germline CDR1 is SGHRS and CDR2 YFSETQ. CDR3 length equals 15 residues. CDR3 sequence: CASSPGQGIRKTQYF. Written as DNA, the CDR3 is TGCGCCAGCAGCCCGGGACAGGGGATAAGAAAGACCCAGTACTTC.

The V and J genes are TRBV4-1 and TRBJ2-2; maybe TRBD1 (5 bases). The CDR3 runs 15 residues. Per germline, CDR1 MGHRA and CDR2 YSYEKL. V lost 1 base and J lost 0, with 6 bases in between. CDR3 sequence (DNA): TGCGCCAGCAGCCAAGTAGGGGCGAACACCGGGGAGCTGTTTTTT. It translates to CASSQVGANTGELFF.

In this sample, this clone turned up once. The chain links TRBV15 to TRBJ1-1; 8 positions agree with TRBD1. Germline V CDR1 and CDR2: LNHNV, YYDKDF (reference sequence). The CDR3 is 13 amino acids. V lost 7 bases, J lost 1 base, and 2 bases stayed unmatched. CDR3 DNA sequence: TGTGCCACCAACAGGGGGGGGAACACTGAAGCTTTCTTT. Amino acid sequence: CATNRGGNTEAFF.

This chain joins TRBV7-2 and TRBJ1-1; TRBD1 might be the D (6 bases). CDR1 is SGHTA, CDR2 FQGNSA, per germline. The length of the CDR3 is 16 residues. The V gene lost 4 bases and the J gene lost 0 bases, with 15 bases spanning the gap. CDR3 sequence (DNA): TGTGCCAGCAGCTCTACAACAGGGTACATGAACACTGAAGCTTTCTTT. It specifies CASSSTTGYMNTEAFF. Filled out from reference TRBV7-2 and TRBJ1-1, the complete variable domain reads GAGVSQSPSNKVTEKGKDVELRCDPISGHTALYWYRQSLGQGLEFLIYFQGNSAPDKSGLPSDRFSAERTGGSVSTLTIQRTQQEDSAVYLCASSSTTGYMNTEAFFGQGTRLTVV.

In this sample, this clone turned up once. V and J are TRBV15 and TRBJ2-1, with 7 positions matching TRBD1. V was clipped by 0 bases and J by 5 bases; unmatched bases: 10. This CDR3 contains 17 residues. Germline CDR1 reads LNHNV; CDR2 reads YYDKDF (reference sequence). Written as DNA, the CDR3 is TGTGCCACCAGCAGAGATCATCCGGGACAGAGCCACAATGAGCAGTTCTTC. Translating gives CATSRDHPGQSHNEQFF.

The CDR3 DNA follows: TGCGCCAGCAGCCAAACCATGCAGGGCGCGGGCACAGATACGCAGTATTTT. Its translation: CASSQTMQGAGTDTQYF. V and J are TRBV4-1 and TRBJ2-3; a weak D match, TRBD1 (5 bases). The germline V gene encodes CDR1 MGHRA and CDR2 YSYEKL. This CDR3 spans 17 amino acids. V shed 2 bases and J shed 1 base, with 16 bases lying between them.

This clone was observed a few times. V usage is TRBV19 and J usage is TRBJ2-3; the match to TRBD2 covers 10 bases. The V gene's germline CDR1 is LNHDA and CDR2 SQIVND (reference sequence). The CDR3 covers 16 residues. Trimming at V came to 5 bases and at J to 4 bases, leaving 9 bases not matched to a gene. In DNA, the CDR3 is TGTGCCAGTAGTGTACTAGCGGGGATTTTTTCAGATACGCAGTATTTT. Protein sequence: CASSVLAGIFSDTQYF.

The chain uses TRBV28 and TRBJ1-6; D remains unclear. V lost 2 bases and J lost 5, with 7 bases in between. The CDR3 runs to 14 residues. Germline CDR1 reads MDHEN; CDR2 reads SYDVKM. CDR3 residues: CASSLIQNNSPLHF. DNA for the CDR3: TGTGCCAGCAGTTTAATACAAAATAATTCACCCCTCCACTTT.

The chain combines TRBV6-5 with TRBJ1-1, with D hard to call. Between the trimmed V and J ends, which lost 2 bases and 0 bases, there was a span of 7 bases. The CDR3 loop spans 14 amino acids. CDR1 and CDR2 from the germline V gene are MNHEY and SVGAGI. In DNA form, the CDR3 reads TGTGCCAGCAGTTACCCGAGTATGAACACTGAAGCTTTCTTT. Its protein product is CASSYPSMNTEAFF.

CDR3 DNA sequence: TGTGCCAGCAGCCCTAAGAACAGGGTGAACACTGAAGCTTTCTTT. This codes for CASSPKNRVNTEAFF. The gene calls are TRBV7-9 and TRBJ1-1; a possible D gene is TRBD1 (6 bases). The germline gives CDR1 SEHNR, CDR2 FQNEAQ (reference sequence). CDR3 length: 15 residues. The V end was cut by 5 bases, the J end by 0 bases, with 13 bases between. The full variable domain, with the rest looked up from reference TRBV7-9 and TRBJ1-1, is DTGVSQNPRHKITKRGQNVTFRCDPISEHNRLYWYRQTLGQGPEFLTYFQNEAQLEKSRLLSDRFSAERPKGSFSTLEIQRTEQGDSAMYLCASSPKNRVNTEAFFGQGTRLTVV.

As DNA, the CDR3 is TGTGCCATCAGTGAGTCACGACAGATCGGCTACACCTTC. It encodes CAISESRQIGYTF. The J gene is TRBJ1-2, the V gene TRBV10-3; possibly TRBD1 for D (5 bases). The germline gives CDR1 ENHRY, CDR2 SYGVKD. Trimming took off 0 bases at V and 8 bases at J, with 10 bases between the two ends. The CDR3 extends over 13 amino acids.

The V call is TRBV30, the J call TRBJ1-1, with D perhaps matching TRBD1 (5 bases). This CDR3 has 15 amino acids. With 2 bases removed from V and 7 bases from J, the gap between germline ends came to 20 bases. CDR1 GTSNPN and CDR2 SVGIG come from the germline V gene (reference sequence). CDR3 nucleotides: TGTGCCTGGAGTACGGGGGGTGGGGGAGGAGGTGAAGCTTTCTTT. Protein: CAWSTGGGGGGEAFF.

This clone was counted between two and nine times. The V and J genes are TRBV12-5 and TRBJ2-5; D remains ambiguous. This CDR3 is built from 12 residues. Germline V gene data show CDR1 as LGHNT and CDR2 as FRNRAP. V lost 2 bases and J lost 5, with 6 bases in between. DNA for the CDR3: TGTGCTAGTGGTTTGTTCGGGGAGACCCAGTACTTC. Protein sequence: CASGLFGETQYF.

V usage is TRBV28 and J usage is TRBJ2-5; 11 bases are shared with TRBD2. V dropped 10 bases and J dropped 0; count of bases not matched to a gene: 4. Per germline, CDR1 MDHEN and CDR2 SYDVKM. The CDR3 consists of 14 residues. The CDR3 here is CATRLAGNQETQYF. The CDR3 coding sequence is TGTGCCACCCGACTAGCGGGAAACCAAGAGACCCAGTACTTC.

The genes are TRBV2 and TRBJ1-2; TRBD1 is a possible D gene (6 bases). The V gene's germline CDR1 is SNHLY and CDR2 FYNNEI. V was trimmed by 8 bases and J by 1 base, leaving 11 bases between them. CDR3 length: 13 amino acids. The CDR3 DNA reads TGTGCCAGCCACACGGACAGTAACTATGGCTACACCTTC. This encodes CASHTDSNYGYTF.

There are a few counts of this clone. The chain carries TRBV19 and TRBJ1-5; D remains unclear. This CDR3 contains 12 residues. The ends were cut back, 7 bases at V and 6 bases at J, with 10 bases in the middle. CDR1 is LNHDA and CDR2 is SQIVND in the germline V gene (reference sequence). CDR3 coding DNA: TGTGCCAGTAACCAGCCGGGTCAGCCCCAGCATTTT. It specifies CASNQPGQPQHF.

V is TRBV28 and J is TRBJ2-7; 11 positions agree with TRBD1. Trimming removed 4 bases from V and 6 bases from J; junction bases left unmatched: 8. The CDR3 is 15 amino acids. CDR1 and CDR2 from the germline V gene are MDHEN and SYDVKM. CDR3 nucleotide sequence: TGTGCCAGCAGTTACCTGGACAGGGGGCGCGGCGAGCAGTACTTC. Its translation is CASSYLDRGRGEQYF.

The J gene is TRBJ1-2, the V gene TRBV18; the D gene is possibly TRBD1 (6 bases). The CDR3 totals 18 residues. The V gene lost 3 bases and the J gene lost 4 bases, with 24 bases spanning the gap. Germline CDR1 is KGHSH and CDR2 is LQKENI. The CDR3 DNA follows: TGTGCCAGCTCACCGAACAGACAGGCCCACGCGTCCCCCTATGGCTACACCTTC. Translation: CASSPNRQAHASPYGYTF.

This clone was counted ten times or more. J is TRBJ1-2 and V is TRBV20-1; D call uncertain. Germline lookup yields CDR1 DFQATT and CDR2 SNEGSKA (reference sequence). V lost 4 bases, J lost 11 bases, and 14 bases lay in between. CDR3 length: 11 residues. Here the CDR3 reads CSAKFSGFYTF. CDR3 nucleotides: TGCAGTGCTAAGTTTTCCGGGTTTTACACCTTC.

The count of this clone is one. The chain carries TRBV7-2 and TRBJ2-3; 12 bases agree with TRBD2. V was pared by 4 bases and J by 4 bases, with 6 bases of the junction left unmatched. The germline V gene encodes CDR1 SGHTA and CDR2 FQGNSA. This CDR3 has 16 residues. This CDR3 reads CASSSGLAGSADTQYF. The CDR3 bases are TGTGCCAGCAGCTCCGGACTAGCGGGGAGCGCAGATACGCAGTATTTT.

The gene calls are TRBV5-4 and TRBJ2-7; 7 bases are a match to TRBD1. J lost 5 bases, V lost 0 bases, and 2 bases had no gene match. CDR3 length: 13 amino acids. Germline CDR1 reads SGHNT; CDR2 reads YYREEE (reference sequence). The CDR3 is CASSLVDRDEQYF. The CDR3 nucleotides are TGTGCCAGCAGCTTGGTAGACAGGGACGAGCAGTACTTC.

J is TRBJ2-1 and V is TRBV15; 10 bases agree with TRBD2. The trim removed 7 bases at V and 3 bases at J, leaving 3 bases unmatched. This CDR3 region has 14 residues. Germline V CDR1 and CDR2: LNHNV, YYDKDF (reference sequence). Here the CDR3 reads CATKTSGLYNEQFF. DNA of the CDR3: TGTGCCACCAAGACTAGCGGGCTCTACAATGAGCAGTTCTTC. The full variable domain, in which reference TRBV15 and TRBJ2-1 provide the parts outside the CDR3, is DAMVIQNPRYQVTQFGKPVTLSCSQTLNHNVMYWYQQKSSQAPKLLFHYYDKDFNNEADTPDNFQSRRPNTSFCFLDIRSPGLGDTAMYLCATKTSGLYNEQFFGPGTRLTVL.

The gene calls are TRBV5-5 and TRBJ1-4; no reliable D call. Germline CDR1 SGHKS, CDR2 YYEKEE (reference sequence). V lost 4 bases and J 0 bases, leaving 10 bases between the germline ends. The CDR3 totals 15 residues. The chain's CDR3 is CASSPYPSTNEKLFF. The CDR3 nucleotides read TGTGCCAGCAGCCCGTATCCCTCAACTAATGAAAAACTGTTTTTT. The full variable domain, in which reference TRBV5-5 and TRBJ1-4 provide the parts outside the CDR3, is DAGVTQSPTHLIKTRGQQVTLRCSPISGHKSVSWYQQVLGQGPQFIFQYYEKEERGRGNFPDRFSARQFPNYSSELNVNALLLGDSALYLCASSPYPSTNEKLFFGSGTQLSVL.

The rearrangement joins TRBV15 to TRBJ1-1; maybe TRBD1 (5 bases). The CDR3 is 15 residues long. Germline V gives CDR1 LNHNV, CDR2 YYDKDF (reference sequence). V was shortened by 3 bases and J by 11 bases, with 22 bases between the two germline ends. The DNA for the CDR3 is TGTGCCACCAGCAGGGGAGGGACTGTGAGCAGATGGGCTTTCTTT. Its protein is CATSRGGTVSRWAFF.